The subject of this entry is one TCR beta chain. Its antigen is unidentified. The sample belongs to a study of shared clonotypes between healthy human individuals. Study in general: Aged 18 to 49, the donors were a couple of women and three men. Regarding the study as a whole: Estimated richness values were generally larger in naive subsets than in memory subsets. The four-donor shared clonotypes exceeded non-shared clonotypes in generation probability, with non-shared ones scoring lower.

Germline CDR1 is WNHNN and CDR2 is SYGVQD (reference sequence). The CDR3 has 14 amino acids. Trimming shortened V by 5 bases and J by 9 bases, and 17 bases separated the two germline ends. Some clones are missing from TCRdb's copy, which holds only in-frame ones; the method was immunoSEQ multiplex PCR. The sample consists of approximately 2,300,000 clones, roughly 90% of them appearing once. The V gene is TRBV10-1, the J gene TRBJ2-4; D possibly matches TRBD1 or TRBD2 (5 bases each). Sequenced input: naive CD4+ T cells from PBMCs. Subset defined: CD45RA+ positively selected. The clonotype was recovered from a man younger than 30 in good health. Some clones in this sample may be carry-over from other donors' samples. The CDR3 protein is CASSTTIGGGIQYF. DNA of the CDR3: TGCGCCAGCAGTACGACAATCGGTGGGGGCATTCAGTACTTC.